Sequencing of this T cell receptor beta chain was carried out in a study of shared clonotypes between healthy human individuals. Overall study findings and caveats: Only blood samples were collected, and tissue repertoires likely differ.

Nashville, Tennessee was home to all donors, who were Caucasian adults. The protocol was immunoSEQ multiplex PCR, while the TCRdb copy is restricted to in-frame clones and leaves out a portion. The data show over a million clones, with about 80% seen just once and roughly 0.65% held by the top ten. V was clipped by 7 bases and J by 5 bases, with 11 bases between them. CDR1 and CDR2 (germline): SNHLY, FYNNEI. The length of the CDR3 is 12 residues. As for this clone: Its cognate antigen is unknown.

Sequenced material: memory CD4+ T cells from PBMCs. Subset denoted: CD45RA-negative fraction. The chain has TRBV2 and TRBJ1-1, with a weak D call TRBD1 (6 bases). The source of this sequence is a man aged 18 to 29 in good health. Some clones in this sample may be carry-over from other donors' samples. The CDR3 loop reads CASKNRATEAFF. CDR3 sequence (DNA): TGTGCCAGCAAGAACAGGGCAACTGAAGCTTTCTTT. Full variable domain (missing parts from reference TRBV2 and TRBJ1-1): EPEVTQTPSHQVTQMGQEVILRCVPISNHLYFYWYRQILGQKVEFLVSFYNNEISEKSEIFDDQFSVERPDGSNFTLKIRSTKLEDSAMYFCASKNRATEAFFGQGTRLTVV.